This T cell receptor beta chain was documented in a study of control samples from healthy donors and cancer patients. This clone has only a few counts. The CDR3 runs 12 residues. Trimming left V 5 bases short and J 6 bases short, with 9 bases between. Germline V gives CDR1 SGHTA, CDR2 FQGNSA. Generated by immunoSEQ multiplex PCR, the TCRdb table keeps only in-frame clones and is missing some. The table lists 70,000 to 80,000 clones, around 84% of them singletons. The chain combines TRBV7-2 with TRBJ2-3; TRBD2 is a possible D gene (6 bases). The sample comprised blood. The source is a man between 45 and 60 years old in good health. The CDR3 protein is CASSRDFDTQYF. CDR3 nucleotides: TGTGCCAGCAGCCGGGACTTTGATACGCAGTATTTT. Variable domain in full (rest from reference TRBV7-2 and TRBJ2-3): GAGVSQSPSNKVTEKGKDVELRCDPISGHTALYWYRQSLGQGLEFLIYFQGNSAPDKSGLPSDRFSAERTGGSVSTLTIQRTQQEDSAVYLCASSRDFDTQYFGPGTRLTVL.